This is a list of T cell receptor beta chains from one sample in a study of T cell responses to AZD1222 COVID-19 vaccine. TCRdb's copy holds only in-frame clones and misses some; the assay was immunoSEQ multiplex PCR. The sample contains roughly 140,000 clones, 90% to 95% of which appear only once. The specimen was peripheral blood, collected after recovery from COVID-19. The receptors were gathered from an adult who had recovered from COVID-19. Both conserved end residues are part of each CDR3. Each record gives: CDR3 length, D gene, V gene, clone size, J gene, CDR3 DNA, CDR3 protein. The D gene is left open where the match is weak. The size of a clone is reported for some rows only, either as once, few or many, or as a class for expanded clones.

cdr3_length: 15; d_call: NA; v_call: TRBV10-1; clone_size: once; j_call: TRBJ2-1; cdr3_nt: TGCGCCAGCAGTGAGTACGGGGGCCCTGGCAATGAGCAGTTCTTC; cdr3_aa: CASSEYGGPGNEQFF
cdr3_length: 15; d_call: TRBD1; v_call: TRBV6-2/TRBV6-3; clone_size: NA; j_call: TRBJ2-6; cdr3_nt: TGTGCCAGCAGCGCCCGCAGGGGGGGGGCCAACGTCCTGACTTTC; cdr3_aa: CASSARRGGANVLTF
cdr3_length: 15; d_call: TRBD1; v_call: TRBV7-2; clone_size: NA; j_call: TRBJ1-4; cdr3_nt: TGTGCCAGCAGCTTAGCCCGACAGGGTAGGGAAAAACTGTTTTTT; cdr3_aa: CASSLARQGREKLFF
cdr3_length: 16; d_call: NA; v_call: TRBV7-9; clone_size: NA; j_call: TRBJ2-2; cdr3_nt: TGTGCCAGCAGCTCCCCTTCTAGCGTGAACACCGGGGAGCTGTTTTTT; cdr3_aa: CASSSPSSVNTGELFF
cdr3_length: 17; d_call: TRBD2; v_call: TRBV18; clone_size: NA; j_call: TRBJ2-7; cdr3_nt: TGTGCCAGCTCACCATCCGGGACTAGCGGGATACTTTACGAGCAGTACTTC; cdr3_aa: CASSPSGTSGILYEQYF
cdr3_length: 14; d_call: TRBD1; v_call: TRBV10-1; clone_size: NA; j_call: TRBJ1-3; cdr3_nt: TGCGCCAGCAGTACGGACAGGCCGGGTAACACCATATATTTT; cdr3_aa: CASSTDRPGNTIYF
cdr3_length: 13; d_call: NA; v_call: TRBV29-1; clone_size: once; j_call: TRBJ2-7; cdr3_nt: TGCAGCGTCCACGGAGTAAGGGGGTACGAGCAGTACTTC; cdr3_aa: CSVHGVRGYEQYF
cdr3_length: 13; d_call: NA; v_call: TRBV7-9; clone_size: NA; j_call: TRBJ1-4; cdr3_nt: TGTGCCAGCAGAGACAGGACCAATGAAAAACTGTTTTTT; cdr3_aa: CASRDRTNEKLFF
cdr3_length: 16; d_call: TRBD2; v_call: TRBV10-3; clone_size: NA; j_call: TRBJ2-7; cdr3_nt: TGTGCCATCAGTGACTCAGGACTAGGGGCGCAATACGAGCAGTACTTC; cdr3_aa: CAISDSGLGAQYEQYF
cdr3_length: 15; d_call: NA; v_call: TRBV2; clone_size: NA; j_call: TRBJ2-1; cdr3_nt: TGTGCCAGCAGCTTCCGGGACGGAGTGTACAATGAGCAGTTCTTC; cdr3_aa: CASSFRDGVYNEQFF
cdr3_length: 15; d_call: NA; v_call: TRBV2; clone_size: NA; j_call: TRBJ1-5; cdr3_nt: TGTGCCAGCAGCCCCTCGCAGGTTCGGAATCAGCCCCAGCATTTT; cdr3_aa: CASSPSQVRNQPQHF
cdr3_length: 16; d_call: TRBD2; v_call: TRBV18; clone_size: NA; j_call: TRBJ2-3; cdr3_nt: TGTGCCAGCTCACCCTTAGCGGGATGGGGCACAGATACGCAGTATTTT; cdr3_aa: CASSPLAGWGTDTQYF
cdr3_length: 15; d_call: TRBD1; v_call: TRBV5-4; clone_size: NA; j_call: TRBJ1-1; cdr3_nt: TGTGCCAGCAGTCAACGACAGGGAATGAACACTGAAGCTTTCTTT; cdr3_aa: CASSQRQGMNTEAFF
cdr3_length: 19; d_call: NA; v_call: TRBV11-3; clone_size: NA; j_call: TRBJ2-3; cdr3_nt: TGTGCCAGCAGCCTCAGGGGCGGACAAGCCTCAACTAGCACAGATACGCAGTATTTT; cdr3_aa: CASSLRGGQASTSTDTQYF
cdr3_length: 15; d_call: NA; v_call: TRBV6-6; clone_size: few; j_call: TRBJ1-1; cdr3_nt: TGTGCCAGCAGTTACAGATTACCCATGAACACTGAAGCTTTCTTT; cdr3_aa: CASSYRLPMNTEAFF
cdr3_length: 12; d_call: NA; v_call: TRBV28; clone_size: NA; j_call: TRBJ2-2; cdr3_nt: TGTGCCAGCAGTTTGACTACGTTGGGGCTGTTTTTT; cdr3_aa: CASSLTTLGLFF
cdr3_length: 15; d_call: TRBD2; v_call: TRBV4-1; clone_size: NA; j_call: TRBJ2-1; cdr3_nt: TGCGCCAGCAGCCAAGAGACTAGCGGGAGAGGAGAGCAGTTCTTC; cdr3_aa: CASSQETSGRGEQFF
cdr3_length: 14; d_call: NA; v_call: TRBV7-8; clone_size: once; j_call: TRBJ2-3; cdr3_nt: TGTGCCAGCAGCTTAATGGGCGCCACAGATACGCAGTATTTT; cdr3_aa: CASSLMGATDTQYF
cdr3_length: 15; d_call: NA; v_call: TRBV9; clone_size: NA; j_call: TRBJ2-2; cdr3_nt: TGTGCCAGCAGCGTAGGGGTTCCCCACACCGGGGAGCTGTTTTTT; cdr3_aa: CASSVGVPHTGELFF
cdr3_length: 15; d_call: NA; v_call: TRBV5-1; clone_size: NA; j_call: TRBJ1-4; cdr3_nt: TGCGCCAGCAGCTTGGACAGTGCAACTAATGAAAAACTGTTTTTT; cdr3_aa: CASSLDSATNEKLFF
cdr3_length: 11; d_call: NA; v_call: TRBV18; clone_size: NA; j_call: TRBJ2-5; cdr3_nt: TGTGCCAGCTCACCACAGGGGGCCCAGTACTTC; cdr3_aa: CASSPQGAQYF
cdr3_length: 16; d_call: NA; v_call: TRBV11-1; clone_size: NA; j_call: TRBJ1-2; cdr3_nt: TGTGCCAGCAGCTTAATAGAGGGCCCCGCTTTAGGCGGCTACACCTTC; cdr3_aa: CASSLIEGPALGGYTF
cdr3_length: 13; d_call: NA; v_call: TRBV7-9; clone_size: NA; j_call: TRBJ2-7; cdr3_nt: TGTGCCAGCAGCTTAGGACAGGTTAACGAGCAGTACTTC; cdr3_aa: CASSLGQVNEQYF
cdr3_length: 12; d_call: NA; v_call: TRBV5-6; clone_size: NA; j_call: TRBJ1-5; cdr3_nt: TGTGCCAGCAGCTTGGGCAATCAGCCCCAGCATTTT; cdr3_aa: CASSLGNQPQHF
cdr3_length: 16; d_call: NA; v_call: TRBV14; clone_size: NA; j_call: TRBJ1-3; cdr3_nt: TGTGCCAGCAGCCAAGATCTTGGCAGGGCTGGAAACACCATATATTTT; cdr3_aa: CASSQDLGRAGNTIYF
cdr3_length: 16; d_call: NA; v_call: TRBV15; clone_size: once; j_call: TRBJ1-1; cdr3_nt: TGTGCCACCAGCAGAGTAATTTGGGCCGGGAGAACTGAAGCTTTCTTT; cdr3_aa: CATSRVIWAGRTEAFF
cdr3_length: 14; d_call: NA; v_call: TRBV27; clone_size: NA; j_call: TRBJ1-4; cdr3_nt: TGTGCCAGCAGCCGGGCACAGTCTAATGAAAAACTGTTTTTT; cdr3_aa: CASSRAQSNEKLFF
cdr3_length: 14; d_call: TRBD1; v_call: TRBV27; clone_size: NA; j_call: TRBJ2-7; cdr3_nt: TGTGCCAGCAGTCCAGTCGGGACAGCCTACGAGCAGTACTTC; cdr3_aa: CASSPVGTAYEQYF
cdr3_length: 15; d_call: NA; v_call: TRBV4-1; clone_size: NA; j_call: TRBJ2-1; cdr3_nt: TGCGCCAGCAGCCAAGATCGGCCGTTATACAATGAGCAGTTCTTC; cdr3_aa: CASSQDRPLYNEQFF
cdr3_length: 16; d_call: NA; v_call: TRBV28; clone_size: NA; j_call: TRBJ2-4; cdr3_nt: TGTGCCAGCAGTCCCACCAGCCAAGAAGCCAAAAACATTCAGTACTTC; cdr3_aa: CASSPTSQEAKNIQYF
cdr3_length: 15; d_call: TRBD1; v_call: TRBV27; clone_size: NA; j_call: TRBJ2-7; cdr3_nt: TGTGCCAGCAGTTTGTCCGGGACAGGGTTCTACGAGCAGTACTTC; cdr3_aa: CASSLSGTGFYEQYF
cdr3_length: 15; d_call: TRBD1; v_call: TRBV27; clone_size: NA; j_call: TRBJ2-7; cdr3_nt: TGTGCCAGCAGTTTAATTGGGACAGGGATCAACGAGCAGTACTTC; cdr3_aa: CASSLIGTGINEQYF
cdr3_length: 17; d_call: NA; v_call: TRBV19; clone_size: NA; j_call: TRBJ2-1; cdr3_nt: TGTGCCAGTAGTATACTATGGGGCTACCACTCCTACAATGAGCAGTTCTTC; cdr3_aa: CASSILWGYHSYNEQFF
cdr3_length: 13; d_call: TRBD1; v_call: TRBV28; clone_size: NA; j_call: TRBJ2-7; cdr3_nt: TGTGCCAGCAACGCGGACAGGGTAAGGGAGCAGTACTTC; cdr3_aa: CASNADRVREQYF
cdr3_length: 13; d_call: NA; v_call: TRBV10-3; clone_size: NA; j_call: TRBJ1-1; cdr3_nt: TGTGCCATCAGTGAGACAAGGAACACTGAAGCTTTCTTT; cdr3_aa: CAISETRNTEAFF
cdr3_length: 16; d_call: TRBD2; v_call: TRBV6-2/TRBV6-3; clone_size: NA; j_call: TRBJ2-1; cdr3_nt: TGTGCCAGCAGCCCGCTACGGGACTATCCCTACAATGAGCAGTTCTTC; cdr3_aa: CASSPLRDYPYNEQFF
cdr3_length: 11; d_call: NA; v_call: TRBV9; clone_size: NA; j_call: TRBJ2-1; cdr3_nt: TGTGCCAGCAGCCGGGACAATGAGCAGTTCTTC; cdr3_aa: CASSRDNEQFF
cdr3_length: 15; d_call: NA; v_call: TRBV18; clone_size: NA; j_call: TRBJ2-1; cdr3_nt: TGTGCCAGCTCACCAGGCCGCGGCTCCTACAATGAGCAGTTCTTC; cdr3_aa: CASSPGRGSYNEQFF
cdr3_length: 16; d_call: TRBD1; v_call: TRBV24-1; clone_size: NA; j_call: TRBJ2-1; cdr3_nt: TGTGCCACCAGTGACCTCACAGGGGGAACCTACAATGAGCAGTTCTTC; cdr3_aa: CATSDLTGGTYNEQFF
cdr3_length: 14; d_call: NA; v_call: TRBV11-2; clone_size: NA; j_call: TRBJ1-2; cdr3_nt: TGTGCCAGCAGCTTAGAGTGGATGAACTATGGCTACACCTTC; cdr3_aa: CASSLEWMNYGYTF
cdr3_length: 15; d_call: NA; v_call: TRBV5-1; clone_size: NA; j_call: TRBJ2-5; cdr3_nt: TGCGCCAGCAGCTTGGCCGGGACAACCAAAGAGACCCAGTACTTC; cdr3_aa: CASSLAGTTKETQYF
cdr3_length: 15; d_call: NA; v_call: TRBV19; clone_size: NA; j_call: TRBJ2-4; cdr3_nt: TGTGCCAGTAGTGCGAGGACGGGAGCCAAAAACATTCAGTACTTC; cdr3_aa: CASSARTGAKNIQYF
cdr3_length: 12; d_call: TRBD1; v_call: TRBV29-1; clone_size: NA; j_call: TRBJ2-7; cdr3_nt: TGCAGCGTTCGACAGGGGAACTACGAGCAGTACTTC; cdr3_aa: CSVRQGNYEQYF
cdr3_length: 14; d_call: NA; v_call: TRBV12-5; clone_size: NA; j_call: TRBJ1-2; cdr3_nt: TGTGCTAGTGGTATACACTCGTGGAACTATGGCTACACCTTC; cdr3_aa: CASGIHSWNYGYTF
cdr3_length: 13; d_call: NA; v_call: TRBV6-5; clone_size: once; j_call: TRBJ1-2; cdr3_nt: TGTGCCAGCAGTCCCCGGACGGACTATGGCTACACCTTC; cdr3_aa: CASSPRTDYGYTF
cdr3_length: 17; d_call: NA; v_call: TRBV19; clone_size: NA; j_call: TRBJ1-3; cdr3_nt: TGTGCCAGTAGTATAGATCGCGGAGGACCGTCTGGAAACACCATATATTTT; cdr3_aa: CASSIDRGGPSGNTIYF
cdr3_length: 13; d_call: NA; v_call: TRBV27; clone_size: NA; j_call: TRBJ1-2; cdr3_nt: TGTGCCAGCACGAACGACCCTTCCTATGGCTACACCTTC; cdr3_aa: CASTNDPSYGYTF
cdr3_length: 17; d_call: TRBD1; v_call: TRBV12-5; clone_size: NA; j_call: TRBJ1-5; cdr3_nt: TGTGCTAGTGGTTTGTCTTCCGGGACAGGGTCGTCTCAGCCCCAGCATTTT; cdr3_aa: CASGLSSGTGSSQPQHF
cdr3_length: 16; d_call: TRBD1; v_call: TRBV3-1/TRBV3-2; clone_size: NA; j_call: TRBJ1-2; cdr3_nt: TGTGCCAGCAGCCAAGGTAGACAGGGGGCGCGATCCTCCTACACCTTC; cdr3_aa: CASSQGRQGARSSYTF
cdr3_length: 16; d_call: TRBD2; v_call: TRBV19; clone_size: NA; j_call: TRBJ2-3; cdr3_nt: TGTGCCAGTAGTATACCGAGCGGGACTAGCACAGATACGCAGTATTTT; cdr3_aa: CASSIPSGTSTDTQYF
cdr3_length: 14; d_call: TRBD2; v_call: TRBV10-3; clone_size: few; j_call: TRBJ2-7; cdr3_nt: TGTGCCATCAGGAGAGAGCGGGAGTCAAACGAGCAGTACTTC; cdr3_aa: CAIRRERESNEQYF
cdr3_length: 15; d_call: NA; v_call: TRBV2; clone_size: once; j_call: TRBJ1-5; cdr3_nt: TGTGCCAGCAGGTTAGAATGGGGTGGTGGTCAGCCCCAGCATTTT; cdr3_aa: CASRLEWGGGQPQHF
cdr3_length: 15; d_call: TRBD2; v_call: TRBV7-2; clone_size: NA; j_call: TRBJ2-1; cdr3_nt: TGTGCCAGCGGTACACCGGGACTAGCGGGCGATGAGCAGTTCTTC; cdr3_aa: CASGTPGLAGDEQFF
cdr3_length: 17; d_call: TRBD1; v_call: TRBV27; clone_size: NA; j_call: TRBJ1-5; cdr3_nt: TGTGCCAGCAGTTCCGGGTCAGGGGGCAAGAGCAATCAGCCCCAGCATTTT; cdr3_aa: CASSSGSGGKSNQPQHF
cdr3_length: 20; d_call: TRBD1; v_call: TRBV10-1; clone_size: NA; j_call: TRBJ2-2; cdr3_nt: TGCGCCAGCATGTCCCTCGGGACAGCCCCACGAGGACCTTTGACCGGGGAGCTGTTTTTT; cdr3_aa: CASMSLGTAPRGPLTGELFF